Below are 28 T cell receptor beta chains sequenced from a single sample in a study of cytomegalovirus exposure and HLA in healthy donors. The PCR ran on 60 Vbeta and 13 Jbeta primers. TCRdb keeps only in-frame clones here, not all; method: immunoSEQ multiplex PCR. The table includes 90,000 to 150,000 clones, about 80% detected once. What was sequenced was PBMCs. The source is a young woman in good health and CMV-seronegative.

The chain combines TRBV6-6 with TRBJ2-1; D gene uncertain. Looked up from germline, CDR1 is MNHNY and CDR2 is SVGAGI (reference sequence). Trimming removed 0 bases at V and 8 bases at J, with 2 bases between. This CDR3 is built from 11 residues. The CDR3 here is CASSYSDEQFF. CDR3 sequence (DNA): TGTGCCAGCAGTTACTCCGATGAGCAGTTCTTC.

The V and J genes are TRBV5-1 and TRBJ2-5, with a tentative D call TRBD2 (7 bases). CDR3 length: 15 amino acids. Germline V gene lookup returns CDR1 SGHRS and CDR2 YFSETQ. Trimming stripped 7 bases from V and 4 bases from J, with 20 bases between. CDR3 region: CASRKGGGDGETQYF. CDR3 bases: TGCGCCAGCCGGAAGGGCGGGGGCGACGGAGAGACCCAGTACTTC.

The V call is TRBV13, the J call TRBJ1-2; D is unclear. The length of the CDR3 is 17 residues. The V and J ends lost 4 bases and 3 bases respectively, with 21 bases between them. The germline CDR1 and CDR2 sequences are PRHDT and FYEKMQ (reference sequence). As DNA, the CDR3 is TGTGCCAGCAGCTCCCGTCTAGACCCCTCTGGATACTATGGCTACACCTTC. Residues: CASSSRLDPSGYYGYTF.

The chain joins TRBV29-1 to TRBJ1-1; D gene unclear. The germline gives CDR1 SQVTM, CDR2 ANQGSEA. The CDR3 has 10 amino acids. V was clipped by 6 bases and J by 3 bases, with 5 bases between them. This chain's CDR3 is CSVQYTEAFF. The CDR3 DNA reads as TGCAGCGTGCAGTACACTGAAGCTTTCTTT.

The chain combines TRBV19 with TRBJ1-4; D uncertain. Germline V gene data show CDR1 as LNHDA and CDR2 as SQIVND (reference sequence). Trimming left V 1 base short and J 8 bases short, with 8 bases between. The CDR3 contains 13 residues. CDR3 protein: CASSIGGEEKLFF. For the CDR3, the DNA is TGTGCCAGTAGTATAGGCGGGGAAGAAAAACTGTTTTTT.

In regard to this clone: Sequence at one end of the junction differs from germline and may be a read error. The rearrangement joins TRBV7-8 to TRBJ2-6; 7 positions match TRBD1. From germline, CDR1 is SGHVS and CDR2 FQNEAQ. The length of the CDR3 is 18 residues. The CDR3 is CASSLKQGLLSGANGLTF. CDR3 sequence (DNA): TGTGCCAGCAGCTTAAAACAGGGGCTCCTATCTGGGGCCAACGGCCTGACTTTC.

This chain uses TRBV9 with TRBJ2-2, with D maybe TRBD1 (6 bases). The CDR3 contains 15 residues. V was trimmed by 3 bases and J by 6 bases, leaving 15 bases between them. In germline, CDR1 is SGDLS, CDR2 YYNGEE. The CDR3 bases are TGTGCCAGCAGCGCCTCAGACAGGAAGGCCGGGGAGCTGTTTTTT. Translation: CASSASDRKAGELFF.

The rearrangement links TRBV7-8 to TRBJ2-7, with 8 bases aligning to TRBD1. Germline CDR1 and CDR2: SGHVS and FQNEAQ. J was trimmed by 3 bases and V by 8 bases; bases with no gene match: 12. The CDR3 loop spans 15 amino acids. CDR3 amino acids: CASFNRAGGIYEQYF. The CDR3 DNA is TGTGCCAGCTTCAACCGGGCAGGGGGCATCTACGAGCAGTACTTC.

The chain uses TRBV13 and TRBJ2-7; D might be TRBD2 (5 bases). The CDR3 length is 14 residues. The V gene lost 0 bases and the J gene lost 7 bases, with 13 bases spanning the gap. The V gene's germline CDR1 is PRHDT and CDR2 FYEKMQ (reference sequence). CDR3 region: CASSLGEVTGEQYF. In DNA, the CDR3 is TGTGCCAGCAGCTTAGGGGAGGTCACCGGGGAGCAGTACTTC.

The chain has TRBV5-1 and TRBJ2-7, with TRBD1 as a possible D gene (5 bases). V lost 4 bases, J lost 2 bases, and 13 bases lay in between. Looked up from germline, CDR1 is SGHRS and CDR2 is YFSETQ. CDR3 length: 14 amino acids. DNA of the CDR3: TGCGCCAGCAGCCCCGCGACAGCCACCTACGAGCAGTACTTC. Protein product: CASSPATATYEQYF.

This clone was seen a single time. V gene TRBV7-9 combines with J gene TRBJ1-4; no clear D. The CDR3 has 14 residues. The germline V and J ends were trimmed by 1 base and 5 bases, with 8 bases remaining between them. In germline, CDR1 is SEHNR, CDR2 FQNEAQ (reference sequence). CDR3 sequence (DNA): TGTGCCAGCAGCTTAGGTACACCCAATGAAAAACTGTTTTTT. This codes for CASSLGTPNEKLFF.

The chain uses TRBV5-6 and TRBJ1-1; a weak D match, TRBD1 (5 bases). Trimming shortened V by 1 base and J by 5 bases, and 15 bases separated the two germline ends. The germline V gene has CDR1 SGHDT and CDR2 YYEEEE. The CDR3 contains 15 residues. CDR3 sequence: CASSLNRGEYTEAFF. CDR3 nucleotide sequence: TGTGCCAGCAGCTTGAATAGGGGTGAATATACTGAAGCTTTCTTT.

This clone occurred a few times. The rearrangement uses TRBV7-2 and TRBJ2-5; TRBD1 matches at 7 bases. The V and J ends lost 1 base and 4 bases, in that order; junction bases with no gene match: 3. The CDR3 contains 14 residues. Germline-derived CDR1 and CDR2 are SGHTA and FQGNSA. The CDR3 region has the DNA TGTGCCAGCAGCTTAGAGTACAGGGGAGAGACCCAGTACTTC. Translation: CASSLEYRGETQYF.

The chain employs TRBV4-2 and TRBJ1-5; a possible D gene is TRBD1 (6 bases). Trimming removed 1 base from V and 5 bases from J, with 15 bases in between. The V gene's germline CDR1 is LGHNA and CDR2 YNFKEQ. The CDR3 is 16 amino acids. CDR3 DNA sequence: TGTGCCAGCAGCCAAGGGGACACTTTGGGGCATCAGCCCCAGCATTTT. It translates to CASSQGDTLGHQPQHF.

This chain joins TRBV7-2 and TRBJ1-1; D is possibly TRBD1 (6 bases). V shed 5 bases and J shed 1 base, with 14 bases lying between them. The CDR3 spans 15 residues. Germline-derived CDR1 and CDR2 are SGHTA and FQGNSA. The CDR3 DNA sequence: TGTGCCAGCAGCCCCAGGGGATCGGAGAACACTGAAGCTTTCTTT. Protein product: CASSPRGSENTEAFF.

The CDR3 loop is CASSLSGGGTGELFF. The CDR3 region has the DNA TGTGCCAGCAGTTTATCGGGAGGAGGGACCGGGGAGCTGTTTTTT. The V and J genes are TRBV27 and TRBJ2-2; D might be TRBD2 (6 bases). Looked up from germline, CDR1 is MNHEY and CDR2 is SMNVEV (reference sequence). The ends were cut back, 0 bases at V and 5 bases at J, with 10 bases in the middle. The CDR3 is 15 amino acids.

The CDR3 DNA reads TGTGCCAGCAGTCAGCGACAGGGGGCGGGAAACACCATATATTTT. Its translation: CASSQRQGAGNTIYF. The V call is TRBV6-5, the J call TRBJ1-3, with 10 bases lining up with TRBD1. Germline lookup yields CDR1 MNHEY and CDR2 SVGAGI. The V gene end was trimmed by 5 bases and the J gene end by 4 bases; junction bases not matched to a gene: 5. CDR3 size: 15 residues.

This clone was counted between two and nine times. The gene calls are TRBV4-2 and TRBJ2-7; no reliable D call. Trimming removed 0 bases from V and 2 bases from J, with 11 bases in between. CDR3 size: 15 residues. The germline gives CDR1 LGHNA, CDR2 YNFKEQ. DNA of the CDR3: TGTGCCAGCAGCCAAGATTTATCCGCGGCCTACGAGCAGTACTTC. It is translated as CASSQDLSAAYEQYF.

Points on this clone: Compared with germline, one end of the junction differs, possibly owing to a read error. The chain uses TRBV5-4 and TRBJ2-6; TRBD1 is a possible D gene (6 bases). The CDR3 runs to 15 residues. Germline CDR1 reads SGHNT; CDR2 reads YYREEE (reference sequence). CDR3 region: CASSLGGPGANGLTF. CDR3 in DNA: TGTGCCAGCAGCCTTGGGGGCCCTGGGGCCAACGGCCTGACTTTC. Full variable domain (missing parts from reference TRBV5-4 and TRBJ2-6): ETGVTQSPTHLIKTRGQQVTLRCSSQSGHNTVSWYQQALGQGPQFIFQYYREEENGRGNFPPRFSGLQFPNYSSELNVNALELDDSALYLCASSLGGPGANGLTFGAGSRLTVL.

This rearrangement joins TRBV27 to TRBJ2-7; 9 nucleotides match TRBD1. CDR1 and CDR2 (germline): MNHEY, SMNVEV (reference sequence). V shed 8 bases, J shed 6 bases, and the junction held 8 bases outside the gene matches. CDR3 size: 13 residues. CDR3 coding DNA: TGTGCCAGCGGGGGACAGGGATCGTCCGAGCAGTACTTC. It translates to CASGGQGSSEQYF.

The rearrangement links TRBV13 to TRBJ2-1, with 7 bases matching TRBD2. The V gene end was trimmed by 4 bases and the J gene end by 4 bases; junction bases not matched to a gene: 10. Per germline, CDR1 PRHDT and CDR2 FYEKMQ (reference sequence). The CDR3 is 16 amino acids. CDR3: CASSSSLLAAYNEQFF. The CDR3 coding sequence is TGTGCCAGCAGCTCCTCTTTGCTAGCGGCATACAATGAGCAGTTCTTC.

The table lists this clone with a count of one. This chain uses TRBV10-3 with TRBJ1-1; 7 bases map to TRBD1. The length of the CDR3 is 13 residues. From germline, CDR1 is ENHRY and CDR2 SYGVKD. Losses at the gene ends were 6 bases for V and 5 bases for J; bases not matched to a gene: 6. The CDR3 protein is CAIRGTALTEAFF. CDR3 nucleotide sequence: TGTGCCATCAGGGGGACAGCCCTTACTGAAGCTTTCTTT.

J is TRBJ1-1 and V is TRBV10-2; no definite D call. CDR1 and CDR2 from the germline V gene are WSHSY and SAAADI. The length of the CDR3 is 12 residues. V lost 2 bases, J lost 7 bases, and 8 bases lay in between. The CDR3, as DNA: TGCGCCAGCAGTGAGGCAGTGAATGAAGCTTTCTTT. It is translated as CASSEAVNEAFF.

The CDR3 nucleotides are TGTGCCAGCAGCGTTACAGGGGGCGCCTACGAGCAGTACTTC. Translated: CASSVTGGAYEQYF. The rearrangement uses TRBV7-2 and TRBJ2-7; 9 bases align to TRBD1. The CDR3 loop spans 14 amino acids. With V trimmed by 5 bases and J by 2 bases, 4 bases remained unmatched. CDR1 and CDR2 (germline): SGHTA, FQGNSA.

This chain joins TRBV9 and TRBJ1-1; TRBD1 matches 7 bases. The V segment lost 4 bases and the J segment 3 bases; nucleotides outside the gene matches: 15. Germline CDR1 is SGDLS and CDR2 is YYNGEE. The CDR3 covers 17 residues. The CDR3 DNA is TGTGCCAGCAGCCCGCAGACTCAACGACAGGGAGACACTGAAGCTTTCTTT. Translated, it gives CASSPQTQRQGDTEAFF.

CDR3 DNA sequence: TGTGCTAGTGGTTTGGTACGCCAGGGAGGGGATGGCTACACCTTC. Amino acids: CASGLVRQGGDGYTF. The rearrangement links TRBV12-5 to TRBJ1-2; the D gene is possibly TRBD1 (5 bases). The V gene's germline CDR1 is LGHNT and CDR2 FRNRAP. This CDR3 spans 15 amino acids. V was shortened by 0 bases and J by 6 bases, with 14 bases between the two germline ends.

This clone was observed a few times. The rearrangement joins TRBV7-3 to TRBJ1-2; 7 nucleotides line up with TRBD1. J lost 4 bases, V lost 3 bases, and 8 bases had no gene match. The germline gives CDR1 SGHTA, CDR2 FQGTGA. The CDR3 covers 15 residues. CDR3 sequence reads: CASSFSGGNVYGYTF. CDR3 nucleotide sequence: TGTGCCAGCAGCTTCTCAGGGGGTAATGTCTATGGCTACACCTTC.

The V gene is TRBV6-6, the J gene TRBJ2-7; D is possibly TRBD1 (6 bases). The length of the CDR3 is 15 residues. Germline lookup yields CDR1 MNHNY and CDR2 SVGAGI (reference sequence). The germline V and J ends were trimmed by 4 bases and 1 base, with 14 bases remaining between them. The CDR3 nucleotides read TGTGCCAGCAGTTGGTTTGGACAGATGTCCTACGAGCAGTACTTC. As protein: CASSWFGQMSYEQYF.